This TCR beta chain was sequenced for a study of cytomegalovirus exposure and HLA in healthy donors. Study at large: Earlier sequencing of about 179 million T cells yielded roughly 120 million unique TCR beta sequences.

It was with 60 Vbeta and 13 Jbeta primers that the PCR ran. Using immunoSEQ multiplex PCR, the repertoire was profiled, and TCRdb retains in-frame clones only, with some absent. Here the sample spans about 170,000 clones, about 80% being singletons. Points from the study as a whole: The study put 150 to 200 TCR beta chains on its list as cytomegalovirus-associated. Within a later analysis, the majority of CMV-associated TCR beta chains appeared HLA-restricted. Being indistinguishable, some V segments were excluded, TRBV6-2 and TRBV6-3 among them.

The ends were cut back, 4 bases at V and 6 bases at J, with 13 bases in the middle. The CDR3 spans 13 residues. CDR1 is MNHNS, CDR2 SASEGT, per germline. On this clone: The antigen remains undetermined.

Sample: PBMCs. This sequence joins TRBV6-1 and TRBJ2-7, with no clear D. The sequence was obtained from a girl aged 5-17 years in good health and CMV-seropositive. CDR3 nucleotides: TGTGCCAGCAGTGTTGGTCCTTGGGCCGAGCAGTACTTC. Its translation: CASSVGPWAEQYF.